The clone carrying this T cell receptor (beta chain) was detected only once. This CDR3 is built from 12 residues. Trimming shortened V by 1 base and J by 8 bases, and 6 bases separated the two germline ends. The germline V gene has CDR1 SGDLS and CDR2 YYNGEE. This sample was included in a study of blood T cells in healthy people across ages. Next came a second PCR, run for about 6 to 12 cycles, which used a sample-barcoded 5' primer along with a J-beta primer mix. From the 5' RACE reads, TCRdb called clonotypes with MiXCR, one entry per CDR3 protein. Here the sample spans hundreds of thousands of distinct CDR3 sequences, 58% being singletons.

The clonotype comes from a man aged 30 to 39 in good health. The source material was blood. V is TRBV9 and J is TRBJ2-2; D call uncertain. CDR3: CASSVNGGELFF. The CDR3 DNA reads TGTGCCAGCAGCGTAAACGGTGGGGAGCTGTTTTTT.